This entry is about one T cell receptor beta chain. Its target antigen remains unknown. No per-base quality is available; no much larger clone lies one base away. From a lookup of the germline V gene, CDR1 and CDR2 are SGHTA and FQGNSA. The CDR3 runs 15 amino acids, cysteine and phenylalanine included. Here the CDR3 DNA is all that survives: 45 bases in frame from base 1. For this chain, trimming is 5 bases at the V end and 2 bases at the J end, and the number of junction bases without a gene match is 9. The data belong to a study of blood T cell repertoires in COVID-19 (dated by TCRdb to the early 2020s). About the study as a whole: The collaborator samples originated in the United States, Italy and Spain and spanned the acute and convalescent phases of COVID-19. The sample metadata nearly always contained a de-identified subject ID, COVID-19 status, age in years and sex. Deeply sampled blood TCRbeta repertoires from subjects exposed to, actively infected with, or recovered from COVID-19 were included in the dataset. The repertoires were made available in a free public database intended to serve as a resource for research on the immune response to SARS-CoV-2. The prospective study material was composed of cDNA or gDNA derived from T cells, B-cell-depleted T cells, or PBMCs. Where available, HLA class I and class II types were taken from metadata supplied by the sample provider and were not determined by assay-based typing. Samples came from the ongoing ImmuneRACE study (first 160 participants) plus 1,254 subjects from 6 global collaborators. The paper's findings and limits, for the study overall: The amount of clinical and demographic metadata varied by source and participant and was provided uncurated.

The collaborating institutions used their own protocols to collect whole blood in K2EDTA tubes. For TCRbeta analysis, collaborators shipped samples in one of three forms: frozen whole blood, isolated PBMCs, or DNA extracted from either of those sample types. TCRbeta CDR3 regions were amplified from genomic DNA by means of the immunoSEQ Assay, a bias-controlled multiplex PCR. As for the original processing: The number of nucleated cells in each sample was estimated by amplification of reference gene primers within the assay. To quantify the absolute abundance of each unique TCRbeta CDR3 rearrangement, sequence reads were collapsed and filtered. For each sample, productive Simpson clonality was calculated as the square root of Simpson's diversity index across productive rearrangements. This is the immuneACCESS table as TCRdb keeps it, with only in-frame sequences that have V and J called. A part of the clones is gone; compared with another copy, unresolved V genes explain less than half, and the rest is unexplained. D and trimming come from the DNA, and the V and J calls and clone size come from that table. Counted in this sample were under 200,000 clones; roughly 90% of them appeared once. 0.7% to 0.8% of the sample goes to the ten largest clones.

The sample comprised peripheral blood. The source is a woman aged 70-85 years with acute or convalescent COVID-19. The V and J genes are TRBV7-2 and TRBJ2-7; TRBD1 matches 7 bases in the middle. This receptor carries the CDR3 CASSPRTGPPYEQYF. The DNA reads as follows: TGTGCCAGCAGCCCCCGGACAGGTCCCCCCTACGAGCAGTACTTC.